Listed here are 5 T cell receptor beta chains from one sample, sequenced in a study of OX40 agonist ivuxolimab in advanced cancers. Profiling relied on immunoSEQ multiplex PCR, and the TCRdb table lists in-frame clones only, not all of them. Counted here are approximately 59,000 clones, around nine tenths occurring once; the ten biggest clones make up 0.76%. Sample: CD4+ or CD8+ T cells sorted from blood, taken in a trial of the OX40 agonist ivuxolimab. The receptor set was obtained from an adult with an advanced solid tumor such as melanoma, head and neck, liver or kidney cancer.

V and J are TRBV28 and TRBJ2-5; 8 bases align to TRBD1. Germline V gene data show CDR1 as MDHEN and CDR2 as SYDVKM. V was clipped by 6 bases and J by 5 bases; unmatched bases: 5. The CDR3 runs to 13 residues. CDR3 protein: CASRGDRRETQYF. The CDR3 region has the DNA TGTGCCAGCAGGGGGGACAGGCGGGAGACCCAGTACTTC. The full variable domain, with the rest looked up from reference TRBV28 and TRBJ2-5, is DVKVTQSSRYLVKRTGEKVFLECVQDMDHENMFWYRQDPGLGLRLIYFSYDVKMKEKGDIPEGYSVSREKKERFSLILESASTNQTSMYLCASRGDRRETQYFGPGTRLLVL.

This clone was observed a single time. J is TRBJ1-4 and V is TRBV7-8, with D possibly matching TRBD1 (6 bases). Germline loops: CDR1 SGHVS, CDR2 FQNEAQ. Trimming removed 0 bases from V and 7 bases from J, with 12 bases in between. The CDR3 length is 15 residues. CDR3 residues: CASSLAMGASEKLFF. The CDR3 DNA reads TGTGCCAGCAGCTTAGCGATGGGGGCAAGTGAAAAACTGTTTTTT.

The V call is TRBV19, the J call TRBJ2-1; D gene unclear. Trimming took off 1 base at V and 8 bases at J, with 9 bases between the two ends. Germline V lookup: CDR1 LNHDA, CDR2 SQIVND (reference sequence). The CDR3 spans 13 residues. CDR3 in amino acids: CASSIGSRYEQFF. CDR3 nucleotides: TGTGCCAGTAGTATAGGATCGAGATATGAGCAGTTCTTC.

This chain connects TRBV6-5 to TRBJ2-1; D remains unclear. Trimming stripped 2 bases from V and 6 bases from J, with 14 bases between. Germline V gene sequence: CDR1 MNHEY, CDR2 SVGAGI. This CDR3 is 15 amino acids long. The CDR3 DNA reads TGTGCCAGCAGTTACAGCTTGAGAGAATTCAATGAGCAGTTCTTC. Translating gives CASSYSLREFNEQFF.

The chain recombines TRBV7-9 with TRBJ2-1, with a possible D match to TRBD2 (5 bases). Between the trimmed V and J ends, which lost 1 base and 6 bases, there was a span of 10 bases. Germline V lookup: CDR1 SEHNR, CDR2 FQNEAQ (reference sequence). This CDR3 spans 14 amino acids. The CDR3 DNA sequence: TGTGCCAGCAGCTTAGTCGTCGAGGGCAATGAGCAGTTCTTC. Translation gives CASSLVVEGNEQFF.